This entry describes one T cell receptor (beta chain). Its cognate antigen is unknown. It was with 60 Vbeta and 13 Jbeta primers that the PCR ran. Produced via immunoSEQ multiplex PCR; TCRdb's table is partial and in-frame only. This table holds fewer than 250,000 clones, roughly 77% found once. The data originate from a study of cytomegalovirus exposure and HLA in healthy donors. Germline V gene data show CDR1 as MDHEN and CDR2 as SYDVKM. The CDR3 contains 15 residues. The V and J ends lost 7 bases and 7 bases, in that order; junction bases with no gene match: 8. Study conclusions and caveats: The authors judged a highly shared variant cluster likely a sequencing artifact. Cytomegalovirus-associated status was assigned to about 170 TCR beta chains. Apart from CMV serostatus, no immune exposure information was available.

The rearrangement uses TRBV28 and TRBJ1-6, with TRBD1 identical over 9 bases. The sequence was obtained from a man aged 25-45 years in good health and CMV-seropositive. Sequencing was carried out using PBMCs. This CDR3 is CASTRSDRGNSPLHF. Written as DNA, the CDR3 is TGTGCCAGCACTCGCTCGGACAGGGGCAATTCACCCCTCCACTTT. Based on the CDR3 plus reference TRBV28 and TRBJ1-6, the full variable domain is DVKVTQSSRYLVKRTGEKVFLECVQDMDHENMFWYRQDPGLGLRLIYFSYDVKMKEKGDIPEGYSVSREKKERFSLILESASTNQTSMYLCASTRSDRGNSPLHFGNGTRLTVT.